This T cell receptor (beta chain) was found in a study of T-cell memory formation after mild COVID-19. Study conclusions and caveats: Day 15 to 85 contracting clones showed balanced CD4/CD8; day 15 to 37 expanders favored CD4+. Within pre-infection memory, some responding clones were found, suggesting cross-reactive memory joined. Those CD4+ clones that contracted were mainly in CM and EM (CD8+ ones in EMRA).

TCRdb passed the 5' RACE reads through MiXCR, listing each CDR3 protein once. The repertoire includes 150,000 to 200,000 distinct CDR3 sequences, about 22% of them detected once, and 20% to 25% sits in the top ten. Germline CDR1 MNHEY, CDR2 SMNVEV (reference sequence). The CDR3 is 15 amino acids. V was trimmed by 6 bases and J by 3 bases, leaving 15 bases between them. Worth noting for this clonotype: What it recognizes is unknown.

This clonotype was sampled from an adult woman who had mild COVID-19 (a few samples of this study predate the infection). Cell type and time point are not known. V gene TRBV27 combines with J gene TRBJ2-1; a possible D gene is TRBD2 (6 bases). Sequenced material: PBMCs or a T cell subset sorted from them (not recorded which). The CDR3 DNA sequence: TGTGCCAGCAGAGGCTTAGCGGTTAACTACAATGAGCAGTTCTTC. It encodes CASRGLAVNYNEQFF.